Included here is one TCR beta chain sequence, with context. CDR3 size: 16 residues. V was shortened by 3 bases and J by 8 bases, with 19 bases between the two germline ends. Germline values: CDR1 LGHDT, CDR2 YNNKEL (reference sequence). These data come from a study of blood T cell repertoires in COVID-19. As for the study in general: The United States, Italy and Spain supplied acute and convalescent COVID-19 samples. The analysed material was cDNA or gDNA that came from T cells, B-cell-depleted T cells, or PBMCs.

Original processing methods: Reference gene primer amplification in the assay estimated nucleated cell counts. TCRdb's table, derived via immunoSEQ multiplex PCR, lists solely in-frame clones and lacks some. The V and J calls and the clone size are those of that table, but D and trimming were determined from the DNA. The sample holds 310,000 or so clones, roughly 89% seen once. Recruited during active infection, patients (from Seattle) were subsequently followed longitudinally. Sequencing used peripheral blood. This sequence joins TRBV3-1 (or the pseudogene TRBV3-2) and TRBJ1-4; weak D call: TRBD1 (6 bases). The origin of this receptor is a man aged 25 to 40 with COVID-19, enrolled during active disease. The CDR3 nucleotides read TGTGCCAGCAGCCAGCGCCGGGGGGCTCAGGGAGAAAAACTGTTTTTT. Translation gives CASSQRRGAQGEKLFF.